This entry features one TCR beta chain sequence. Its recognized antigen is unknown. Base qualities are missing; no much larger clone stands one base away. The cohort consisted of hundreds of healthy bone marrow donors. At the time of sampling, all cohort members were nominally healthy, though unrecorded immune exposures were likely present. The donor tested CMV seronegative, placing the donor among the approximately 400 seronegative members of the cohort. Each donor provided a peripheral blood sample, and peripheral blood mononuclear cells were used for TCR beta sequencing. Genomic DNA extraction from the blood cell samples was performed with the Qiagen DNeasy Blood Extraction Kit. The CDR3 sequence holds 15 residues, the cysteine and phenylalanine included. Solely the CDR3 DNA is kept, with 45 bases framed from the first base. Per the germline V gene, SGHAT is the CDR1 and FQNNGV is the CDR2. Unmatched junction bases come to 5, with V trimmed by 0 bases and J by 9 bases.

The method behind the library was the immunoSEQ multiplex PCR assay. A mixture of 60 forward primers for TCR Vbeta segments and 13 reverse primers for TCR Jbeta segments was used in the multiplex PCR. Amplification of the CDR3 region of rearranged TCR beta genes was performed with a multiplex PCR assay on genomic DNA. The amplified TCR beta libraries were sequenced on the Illumina HiSeq System as 87-base-pair reads. In the authors' own workflow: In a later analysis, some 80 million unique TCR beta chains were counted across the 500 to 700 repertoires, and about 10 million of these chains were shared by at least two donors. A nearest-neighbor algorithm error-corrected the raw reads and collapsed the reads into unique sequences, merging closely related sequences to remove PCR and sequencing errors. CDR3 sequences were aligned to IMGT reference sequences to assign V, D and J gene segments. Each retained sequence needed at least a six-nucleotide match to both a V gene segment and a J gene segment. Rearrangements were called productive when the CDR3 lacked stop codons and stayed in frame with V and J; all others were non-productive. CDR3 was defined according to IMGT convention as the region running from the second conserved V-encoded cysteine to the conserved J-encoded phenylalanine. In an earlier analysis of approximately 590 of the donors, sequences lacking an unambiguous match to a single V gene segment were excluded. In an earlier analysis of 587 of the donors, V segments were called functional above 56.7% productive rearrangements and were called segregating when the between-donor standard deviation exceeded 5%. A statistical classification framework was built to diagnose cytomegalovirus status from the catalog of TCR beta chain sequences. A later analysis assigned V and J genes by comparing TCR nucleotide sequences with IMGT/GENE-DB human TR gene sequences. The TCRdist pipeline was used in a later analysis to assign CDR3 sequences and most-parsimonious VDJ recombination scenarios. In a later analysis, each TCR beta chain was defined by its CDR3 amino acid sequence together with its V-gene family, and reads without a unique V-gene family were excluded. As a way to deal with suspected cross-contamination and a sequencing artifact, a later analysis dropped 592 nucleotide sequences that were highly shared and had low generation probability. In a later analysis, a clonal expansion index for each public chain was calculated from normalized within-repertoire ranks of inferred template counts. In a later analysis, generation probabilities were computed using a VDJ recombination model fitted to out-of-frame rearrangements, and the results were checked against IGoR. Hypergeometric tests were used in a later analysis to score TCR-TCR, TCR-HLA and TCR-CMV co-occurrence, with a repertoire-size bias correction applied to the TCR pairs. In a later analysis, false discovery rates were estimated by permuting HLA or CMV assignments 20 times. In a later analysis, co-occurring TCRs were grouped using DBSCAN, and TCRdist sequence similarity was added for clustering within HLA-allele-positive subsets. Co-occurrence clustering excluded repertoires with fewer than 30,000 or more than 120,000 public chains, plus five with anomalous nucleotide sharing. TCRdb limited this immuneACCESS table to in-frame rearrangements with V and J called. A share of clones is missing; checked studies link under half to unresolved V genes, and the rest is unexplained. For V, J and clone size, that table is used; D and trimming come from the DNA. Recorded for this sample are about 200,000 clones; roughly 83% of them occurred a single time. 1.5% to 2% of the sample is taken by the ten largest.

This sample is part of a study of cytomegalovirus exposure and HLA in healthy donors listed by TCRdb under 2017. Concerning the study at large: An earlier analysis of roughly 630 of the donors reported more than 250 Gb of sequence data and roughly 110 million unique TCR beta sequences from about 200 million T cells. Both class I and class II loci were covered by HLA typing, at four-digit resolution. The T cell repertoires of 700 or so subjects were profiled by immunosequencing and related to cytomegalovirus serostatus. In a later genetic analysis, genome-wide SNP genotypes for about 60% of the 666 donors were used, and that subset was treated as a discovery cohort. The study was designed to test whether signatures of past pathogen exposure could be identified by cataloging public T cell receptors. Every repertoire in the discovery cohort had been generated on one and the same sequencing platform. Along with the 666-subject first cohort, a separate validation cohort of over a hundred different subjects was used. Across some 400 genotyped donors of the cohort, an average of approximately 200,000 unique TCR beta nucleotide sequences per donor were sequenced, and roughly 18% of those sequences were non-productive. Typing coverage differed by locus: A, B, C, DRB1 and DQB1 were typed in roughly 620-640 donors, DQA1 in about 550, DPA1 in 606, and DPB1 in just under 480. Roughly 300 gigabases of sequencing data and 70 million to 95 million unique TCR sequences made up an early release that covered over 550 HLA-typed donors. To study patterns of TCR occurrence, a later analysis re-analyzed previously published TCR beta repertoires from around 660 donors and added high-resolution HLA genotyping. In an earlier analysis of around 540 of the donors, high-throughput TCR beta sequencing was used to judge whether each TCR beta V gene segment behaved as functional or pseudogenic. To predict cytomegalovirus infection status, the study brought together high-throughput TCR immunosequencing, statistical association of individual TCRs with disease status, and machine learning. Donor age, sex, ethnicity and CMV serostatus were compiled alongside the repertoire data. Among the roughly 400 genotyped donors, 81% belonged to the genetic ancestry cluster associated with self-reported Caucasian donors. Rather than using new phenotypic data, the later analysis identified candidate immune exposures from TCR beta sequences and from how often those sequences occurred across donors. A handful of DR-DQ haplotypes were handled as single units for association and clustering because linkage in the cohort was strong.

Paper-wide results and their limitations: Some IMGT-functional V segments, including TRBV6-2 and TRBV6-3, could not be told apart with the 87-base-pair reads, so those segments were excluded. Roughly uniform sequencing depth across donors was assumed in presence/absence analyses, although this assumption may not hold. Several of the top co-occurrence clusters appeared to be linked to parvovirus B19, influenza, CMV and Epstein-Barr virus, according to a later analysis. Because HLA typing was unavailable for some donors at each locus, only the typed subset was used in association tests. In a later analysis, HLA-associated TCR beta chains were found to be more clonally expanded and to have lower generation probabilities than equally common non-associated chains. For the cohort, immune exposure information was limited to CMV serostatus. Strong co-occurrence of HLA alleles, especially DR and DQ, made assigning TCR associations to individual alleles difficult. This cohort had only TCR beta chains sequenced, and the lack of alpha or paired-chain data limited which features could be detected. A cluster of highly shared sequence variants was judged likely to represent a technical artifact of the sequencing pipeline. Most TCR sequences were observed very rarely across donors, whereas some public TCRs were present in many individuals. Specific HLA alleles were associated with 15,000 to 20,000 TCR beta sequences at a false discovery rate of 0.05 in a later analysis. The authors suggested that the approach could potentially be extended to other disease states and immunological phenotypes. Linkage disequilibrium might explain the correlated functional status among segregating V segments, but an unknown experimental factor could not be excluded. In an earlier analysis of fewer than 750 of the donors, most TCR beta V segments were observed in productive rearrangements about 90% or about 30% of the time, broadly matching IMGT annotations. The classifier was reported to diagnose cytomegalovirus status with high specificity and sensitivity in both the original and validation cohorts. In a later analysis, TCR association rates were found to vary across HLA loci, with the most associated TCRs seen for DRB1 alleles and the fewest for HLA-C alleles. A few of the identified cytomegalovirus-associated TCR beta chains were confirmed in vitro to be specific for cytomegalovirus antigens. The study listed approximately 160 TCR beta chains as associated with cytomegalovirus. A further reported finding was that TCR beta sequences accurately predicted the HLA-A and HLA-B alleles for most subjects in the first cohort. Because counts were too low, seventeen rarely observed V segments, including chromosome 9 orphons, were excluded from the earlier analysis of around 640 of the donors. V-gene and J-gene trimming of TCR beta chains was associated with a missense DCLRE1C variant in a later genetic analysis, and the association was replicated in an independent cohort. In a later analysis, most CMV-associated TCR beta chains were found to appear HLA-restricted, with HLA associations seemingly driven largely by CMV exposure. According to a later genetic analysis, donors in an Asian-associated ancestry cluster had fewer N-insertions in productive TCRs than the approximately 610-donor mean.

Specimen: PBMCs. The TCR originated in a woman aged 45-60 years in good health and CMV-seronegative. The rearranged chain carries TRBV11-2 and TRBJ1-5, with TRBD1 matching 10 junction bases. For the CDR3, the sequence is CASSLEPGQGTPQHF. The DNA sequence reads TGTGCCAGCAGCTTAGAGCCGGGACAGGGGACGCCCCAGCATTTT.